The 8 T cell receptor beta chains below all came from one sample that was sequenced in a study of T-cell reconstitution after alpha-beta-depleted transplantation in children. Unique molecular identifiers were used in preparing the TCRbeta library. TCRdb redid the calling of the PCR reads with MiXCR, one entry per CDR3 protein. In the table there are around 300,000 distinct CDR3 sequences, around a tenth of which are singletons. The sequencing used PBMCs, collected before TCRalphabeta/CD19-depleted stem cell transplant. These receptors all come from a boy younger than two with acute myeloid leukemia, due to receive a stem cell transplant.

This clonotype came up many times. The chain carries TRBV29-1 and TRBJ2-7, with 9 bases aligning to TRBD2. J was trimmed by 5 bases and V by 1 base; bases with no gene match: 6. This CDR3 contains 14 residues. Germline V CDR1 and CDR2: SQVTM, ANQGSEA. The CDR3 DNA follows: TGCAGCGTTGAAGGGGGAGAGCGGGGGGACGAGCAGTACTTC. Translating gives CSVEGGERGDEQYF.

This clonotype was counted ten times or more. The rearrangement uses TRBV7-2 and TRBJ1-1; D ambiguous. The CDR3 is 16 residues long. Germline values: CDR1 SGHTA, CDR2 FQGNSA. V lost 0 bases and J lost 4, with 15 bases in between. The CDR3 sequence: CASSLAPLGVTTEAFF. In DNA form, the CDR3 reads TGTGCCAGCAGCTTAGCGCCGCTTGGGGTGACCACTGAAGCTTTCTTT.

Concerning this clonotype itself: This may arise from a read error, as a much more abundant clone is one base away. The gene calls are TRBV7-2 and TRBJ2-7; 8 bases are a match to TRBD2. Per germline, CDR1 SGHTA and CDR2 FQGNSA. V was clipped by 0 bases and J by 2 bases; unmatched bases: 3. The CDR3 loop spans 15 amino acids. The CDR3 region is CASSLAGGLAYEQYF. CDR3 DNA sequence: TGTGCCAGCAGCTTAGCGGGGGGACTAGCCTACGAGCAGTACTTC.

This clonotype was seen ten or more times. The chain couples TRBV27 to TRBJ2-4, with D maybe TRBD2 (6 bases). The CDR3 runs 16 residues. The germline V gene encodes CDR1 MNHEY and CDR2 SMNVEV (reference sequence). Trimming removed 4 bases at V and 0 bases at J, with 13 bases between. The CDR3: CASSSLLALAKNIQYF. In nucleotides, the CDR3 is TGTGCCAGCAGTTCTCTACTAGCCCTAGCCAAAAACATTCAGTACTTC.

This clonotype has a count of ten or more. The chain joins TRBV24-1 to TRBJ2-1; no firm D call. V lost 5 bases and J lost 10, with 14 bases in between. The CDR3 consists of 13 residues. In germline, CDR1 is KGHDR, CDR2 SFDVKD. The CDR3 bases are TGTGCCACCAGTGGGGTCTTACAAGGGGAGCAGTTCTTC. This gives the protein CATSGVLQGEQFF.

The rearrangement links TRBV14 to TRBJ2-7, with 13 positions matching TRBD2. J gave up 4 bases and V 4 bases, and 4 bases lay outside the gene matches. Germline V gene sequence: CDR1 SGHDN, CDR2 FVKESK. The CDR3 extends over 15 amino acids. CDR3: CASSRTSGRVYEQYF. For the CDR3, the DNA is TGTGCCAGCAGCCGGACTAGCGGGAGAGTTTACGAGCAGTACTTC.

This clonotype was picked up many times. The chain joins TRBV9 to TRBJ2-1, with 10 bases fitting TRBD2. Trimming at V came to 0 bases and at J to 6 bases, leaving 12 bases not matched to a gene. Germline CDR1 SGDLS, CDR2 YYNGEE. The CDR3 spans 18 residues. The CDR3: CASSVGGGSGRRGNEQFF. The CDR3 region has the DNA TGTGCCAGCAGCGTAGGAGGAGGTAGCGGGAGGAGAGGCAATGAGCAGTTCTTC.

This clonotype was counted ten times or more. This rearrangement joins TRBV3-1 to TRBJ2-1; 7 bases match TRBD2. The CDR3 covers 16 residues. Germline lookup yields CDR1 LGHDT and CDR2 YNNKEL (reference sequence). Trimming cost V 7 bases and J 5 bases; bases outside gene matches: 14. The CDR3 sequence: CASTPRGGLRDNEQFF. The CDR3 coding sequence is TGTGCCAGCACACCCCGCGGGGGTTTGAGGGACAATGAGCAGTTCTTC.